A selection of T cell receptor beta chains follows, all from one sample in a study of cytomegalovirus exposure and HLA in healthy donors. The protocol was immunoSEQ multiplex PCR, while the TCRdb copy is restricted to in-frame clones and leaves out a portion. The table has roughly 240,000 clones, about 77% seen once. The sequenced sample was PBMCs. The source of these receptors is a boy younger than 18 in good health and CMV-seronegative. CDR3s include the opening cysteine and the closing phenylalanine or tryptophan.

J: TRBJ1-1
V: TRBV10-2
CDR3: CASSLSRTEGTEAFF

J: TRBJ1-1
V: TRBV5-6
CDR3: CASSSWGGLVNTEAFF

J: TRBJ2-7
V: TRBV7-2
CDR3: CASSLAVAGPRYEQYF

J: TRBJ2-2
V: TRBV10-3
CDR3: CAISVTSGRAVTGELFF

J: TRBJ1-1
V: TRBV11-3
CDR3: CASSLSRVLDTEAFF

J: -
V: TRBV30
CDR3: CAWSASWLAVYYEQYF

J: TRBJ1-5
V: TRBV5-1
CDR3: CAAWGTTAVSNQPQHF

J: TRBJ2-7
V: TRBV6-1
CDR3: CASSEERAYEQYF

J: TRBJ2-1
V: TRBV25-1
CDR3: CASSGNSASSYNEQFF

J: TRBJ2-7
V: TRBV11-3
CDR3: CASSRAGRGEQYF

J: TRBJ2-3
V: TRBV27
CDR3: CASSNSGRTDTQYF

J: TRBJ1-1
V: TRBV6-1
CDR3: CASSDPQGRTEAFF

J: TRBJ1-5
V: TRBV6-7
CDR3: CASKTVDQPQHF

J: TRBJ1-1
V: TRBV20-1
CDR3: CSAQGGEAFF

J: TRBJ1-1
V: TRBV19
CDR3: CASGRLNTEAFF

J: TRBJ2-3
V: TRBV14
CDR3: CASSQGAGTQYF

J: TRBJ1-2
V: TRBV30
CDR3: CAWGSPYGYTF

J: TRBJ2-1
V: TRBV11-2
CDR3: CASSLVARPGTDKQFF

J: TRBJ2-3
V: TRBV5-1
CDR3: CASSSGGLAGTDTQYF

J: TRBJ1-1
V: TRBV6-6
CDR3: CASSYSGRAWTEAFF

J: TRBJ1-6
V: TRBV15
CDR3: CATSRDRGLFSPLHF

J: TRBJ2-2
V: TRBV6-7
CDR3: CASSYNTGVNTGELFF

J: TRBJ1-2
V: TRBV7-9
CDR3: CASSLPYRGFIGNGYTF

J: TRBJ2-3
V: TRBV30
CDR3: CAGTMAGTDTQYF

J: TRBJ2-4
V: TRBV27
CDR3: CASSLRSQLLLAKNIQYF

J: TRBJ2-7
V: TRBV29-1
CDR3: CSVATRLATREQYF

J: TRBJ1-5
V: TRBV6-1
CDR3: CASSLGAAKNQPQHF

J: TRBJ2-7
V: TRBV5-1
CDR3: CASSQGLAGESYEQYF

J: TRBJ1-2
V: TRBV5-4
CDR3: CASSLGGRDDGYTF

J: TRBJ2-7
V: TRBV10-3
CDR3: CAIRMDRVYEQYF

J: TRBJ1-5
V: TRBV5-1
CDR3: CASSLGYGGGLYSNQPQHF

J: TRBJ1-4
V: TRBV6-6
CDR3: CASSRGQGGSEKLFF

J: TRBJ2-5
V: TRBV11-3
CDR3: CASSRPRGGETQYF

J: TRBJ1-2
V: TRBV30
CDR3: CAWRDLNRGLLYGYTF

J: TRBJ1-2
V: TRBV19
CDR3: CASSPSGTTYGYTF

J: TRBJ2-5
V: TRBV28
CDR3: CASPPDRSVGETQYF

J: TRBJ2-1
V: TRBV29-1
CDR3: CSVDPQGAYNEQFF

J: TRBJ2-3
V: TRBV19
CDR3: CASLAGPADTQYF

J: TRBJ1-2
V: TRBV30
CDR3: CAWSPRIGVLYGYTF

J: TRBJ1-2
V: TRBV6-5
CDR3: CASSYLGQGSGYTF

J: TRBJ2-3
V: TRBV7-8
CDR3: CASSLVGGGITDTQYF

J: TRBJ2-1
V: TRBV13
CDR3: CASSPAGVGAYNEQFF

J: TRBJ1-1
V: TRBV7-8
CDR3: CASSLPLGGGHTEAFF

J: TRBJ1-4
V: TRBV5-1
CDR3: CASSKPGQENEKLFF

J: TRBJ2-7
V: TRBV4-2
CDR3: CASSQTGTGGSSSYEQYF

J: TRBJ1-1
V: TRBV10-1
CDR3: CASSELGANTEAFF

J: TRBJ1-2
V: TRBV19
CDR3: CASSIPGEIVGYTF

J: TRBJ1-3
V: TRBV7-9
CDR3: CASSPGTSGNTIYF